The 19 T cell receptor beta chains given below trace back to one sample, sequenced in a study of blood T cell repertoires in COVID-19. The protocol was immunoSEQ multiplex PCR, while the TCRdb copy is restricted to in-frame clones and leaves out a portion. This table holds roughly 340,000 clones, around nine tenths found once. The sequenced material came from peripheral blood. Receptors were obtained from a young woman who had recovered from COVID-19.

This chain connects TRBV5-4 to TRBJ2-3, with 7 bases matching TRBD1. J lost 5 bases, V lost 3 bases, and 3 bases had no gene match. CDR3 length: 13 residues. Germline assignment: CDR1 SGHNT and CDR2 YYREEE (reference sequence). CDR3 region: CASSYTGEDTQYF. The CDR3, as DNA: TGTGCCAGCAGCTATACAGGGGAAGATACGCAGTATTTT.

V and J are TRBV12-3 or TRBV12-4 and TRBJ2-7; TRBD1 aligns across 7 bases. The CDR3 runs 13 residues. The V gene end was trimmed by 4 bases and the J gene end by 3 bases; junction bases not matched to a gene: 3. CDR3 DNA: TGTGCCAGCAGTTCCGACAGGGACTACGAGCAGTACGTC. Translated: CASSSDRDYEQYV.

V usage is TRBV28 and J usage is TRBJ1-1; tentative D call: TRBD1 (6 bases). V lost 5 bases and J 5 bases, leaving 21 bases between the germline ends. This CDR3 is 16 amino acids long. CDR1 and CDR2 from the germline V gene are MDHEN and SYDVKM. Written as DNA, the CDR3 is TGTGCCAGCAGTCGAGGGGACAAGGTATTTGGTACTGAAGCTTTCTTT. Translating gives CASSRGDKVFGTEAFF.

The CDR3 sequence: CASSLALTAQETQYF. The CDR3 DNA sequence: TGTGCCAGCAGCTTAGCGCTGACAGCTCAAGAGACCCAGTACTTC. This chain uses TRBV7-9 with TRBJ2-5; a weak D match, TRBD1 (5 bases). From germline, CDR1 is SEHNR and CDR2 FQNEAQ (reference sequence). The CDR3 runs 15 residues. Trimming took 0 bases from V and 2 from J, leaving 10 bases between them.

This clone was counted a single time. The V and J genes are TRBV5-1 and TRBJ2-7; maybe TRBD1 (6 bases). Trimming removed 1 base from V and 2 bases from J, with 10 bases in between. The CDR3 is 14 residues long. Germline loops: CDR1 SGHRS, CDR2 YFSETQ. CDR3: CASSLHRATYEQYV. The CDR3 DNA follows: TGCGCCAGCAGCTTGCACAGGGCCACCTACGAGCAGTACGTC.

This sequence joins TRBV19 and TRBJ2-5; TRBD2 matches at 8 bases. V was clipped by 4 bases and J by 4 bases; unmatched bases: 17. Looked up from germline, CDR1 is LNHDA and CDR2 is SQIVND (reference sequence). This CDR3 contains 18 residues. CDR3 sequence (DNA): TGTGCCAGTAGTAAAATCCTCCCAAAGCGGGAGAGTAGAGAGACCCAGTACTTC. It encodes CASSKILPKRESRETQYF.

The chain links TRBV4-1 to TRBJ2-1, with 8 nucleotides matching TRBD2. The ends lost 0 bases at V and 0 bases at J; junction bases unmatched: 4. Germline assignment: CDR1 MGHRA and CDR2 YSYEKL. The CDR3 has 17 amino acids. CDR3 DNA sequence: TGCGCCAGCAGCCAAGAAATAGCGGGGATCTCCTACAATGAGCAGTTCTTC. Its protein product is CASSQEIAGISYNEQFF.

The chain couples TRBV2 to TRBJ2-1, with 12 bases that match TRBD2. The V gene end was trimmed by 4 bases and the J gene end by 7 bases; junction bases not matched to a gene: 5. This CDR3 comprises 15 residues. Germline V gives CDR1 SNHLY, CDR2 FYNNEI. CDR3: CASSAGLAGSNEQFF. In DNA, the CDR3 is TGTGCCAGCAGTGCTGGACTAGCGGGAAGTAATGAGCAGTTCTTC.

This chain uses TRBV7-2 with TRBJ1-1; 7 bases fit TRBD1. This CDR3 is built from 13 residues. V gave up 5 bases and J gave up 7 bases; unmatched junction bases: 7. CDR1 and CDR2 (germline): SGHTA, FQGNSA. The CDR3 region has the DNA TGTGCCAGCAGCATTTTCGGACAGGTTGAAGCTTTCTTT. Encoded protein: CASSIFGQVEAFF.

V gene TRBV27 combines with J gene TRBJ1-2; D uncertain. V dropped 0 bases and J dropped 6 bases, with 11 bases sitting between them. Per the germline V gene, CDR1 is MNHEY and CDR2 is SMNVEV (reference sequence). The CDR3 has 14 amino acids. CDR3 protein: CASSLSEGKDGYTF. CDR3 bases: TGTGCCAGCAGTTTATCAGAGGGTAAGGATGGCTACACCTTC.

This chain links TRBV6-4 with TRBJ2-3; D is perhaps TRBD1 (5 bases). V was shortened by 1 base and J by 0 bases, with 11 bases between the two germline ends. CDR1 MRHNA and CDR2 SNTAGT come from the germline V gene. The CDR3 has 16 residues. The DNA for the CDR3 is TGTGCCAGCAGTGACTGGGGCGACGCTAGCACAGATACGCAGTATTTT. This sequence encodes CASSDWGDASTDTQYF.

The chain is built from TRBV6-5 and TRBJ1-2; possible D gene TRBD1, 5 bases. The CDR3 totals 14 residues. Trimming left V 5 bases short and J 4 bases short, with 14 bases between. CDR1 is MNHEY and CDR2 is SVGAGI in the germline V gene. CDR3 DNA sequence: TGTGCCAGCAGTCCCCTCAGGGAGGGCTATGGCTACACCTTC. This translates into CASSPLREGYGYTF.

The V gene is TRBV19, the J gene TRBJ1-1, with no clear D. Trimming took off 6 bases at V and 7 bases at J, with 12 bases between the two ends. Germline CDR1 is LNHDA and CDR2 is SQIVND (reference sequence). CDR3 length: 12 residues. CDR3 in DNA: TGTGCCAGTAGCAATCCGGGAGTTGAAGCTTTCTTT. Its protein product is CASSNPGVEAFF.

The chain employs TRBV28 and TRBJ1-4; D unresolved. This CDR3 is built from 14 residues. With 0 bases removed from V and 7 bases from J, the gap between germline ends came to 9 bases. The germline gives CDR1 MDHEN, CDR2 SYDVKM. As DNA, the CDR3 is TGTGCCAGCAGTTTATGGCCGCTTAGTGAAAAACTGTTTTTT. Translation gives CASSLWPLSEKLFF.

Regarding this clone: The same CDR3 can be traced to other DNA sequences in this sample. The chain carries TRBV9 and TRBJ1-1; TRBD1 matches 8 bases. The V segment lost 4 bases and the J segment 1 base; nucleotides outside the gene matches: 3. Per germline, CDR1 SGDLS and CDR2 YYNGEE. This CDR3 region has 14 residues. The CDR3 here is CASSPGTGNTEAFF. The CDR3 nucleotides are TGTGCCAGCAGCCCCGGGACAGGGAACACTGAAGCTTTCTTT.

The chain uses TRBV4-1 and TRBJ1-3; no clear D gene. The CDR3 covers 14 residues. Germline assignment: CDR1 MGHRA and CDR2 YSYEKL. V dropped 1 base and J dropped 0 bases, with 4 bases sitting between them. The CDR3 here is CASSQVRSGNTIYF. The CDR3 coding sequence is TGCGCCAGCAGCCAAGTTCGCTCTGGAAACACCATATATTTT.

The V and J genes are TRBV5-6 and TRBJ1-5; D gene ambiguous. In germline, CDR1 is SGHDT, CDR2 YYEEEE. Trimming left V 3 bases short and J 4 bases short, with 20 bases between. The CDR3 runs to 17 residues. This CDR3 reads CASSSLGIPGGNQPQHF. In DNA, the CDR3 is TGTGCCAGCAGCTCCTTGGGCATCCCAGGAGGGAATCAGCCCCAGCATTTT.

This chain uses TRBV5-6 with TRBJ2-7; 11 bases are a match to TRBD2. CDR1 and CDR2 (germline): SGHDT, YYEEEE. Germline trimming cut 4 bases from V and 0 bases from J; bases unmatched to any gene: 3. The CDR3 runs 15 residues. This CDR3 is CASSGLAGLSYEQYV. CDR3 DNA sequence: TGTGCCAGCAGCGGACTAGCGGGCCTCTCCTACGAGCAGTACGTC.

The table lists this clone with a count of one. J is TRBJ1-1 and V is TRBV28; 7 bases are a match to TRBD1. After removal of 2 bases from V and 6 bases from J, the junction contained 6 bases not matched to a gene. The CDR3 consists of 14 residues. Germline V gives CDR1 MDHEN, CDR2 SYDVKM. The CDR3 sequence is CASSLRYRGSEAFF. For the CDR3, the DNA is TGTGCCAGCAGTTTAAGGTACAGGGGTTCTGAAGCTTTCTTT.